This TCR beta chain was sequenced in a study of response to subunit inactivated influenza vaccine. Study conclusions and caveats: There was a suggestion from the authors that each seasonal influenza vaccination recruits few new T cells.

Germline CDR1 and CDR2: DFQATT and SNEGSKA (reference sequence). Trimming left V 0 bases short and J 0 bases short, with 9 bases between. CDR3 length equals 15 residues. TCRdb called the RT-PCR reads again in MiXCR, with one record for every CDR3 protein. This table holds hundreds of thousands of distinct CDR3 sequences, under 9% found once. In this sample, this clonotype turned up once. The antigen is unknown. The TCR comes from a man between 50 and 69 years old who received an inactivated influenza vaccine. The sample here was PBMCs from blood, taken 23 to 25 months after vaccination. The chain carries TRBV20-1 and TRBJ2-1, with D unclear. The CDR3 DNA reads TGCAGTGCTAGAGATACGGGCTTCTCCTACAATGAGCAGTTCTTC. It is translated as CSARDTGFSYNEQFF.